The 18 T cell receptor beta chains below come from one sample, sequenced in a study of blood T cell repertoires in COVID-19. Profiled with immunoSEQ multiplex PCR; TCRdb holds only in-frame clones, not every one. The sample carries about 130,000 clones, about 83% recorded once. The sequenced sample consisted of peripheral blood. These receptor sequences come from a human donor in a cohort sampled during active COVID-19.

The sample holds one count of this clone. The genes are TRBV29-1 and TRBJ2-7; 8 bases are shared with TRBD1. J lost 4 bases, V lost 1 base, and 6 bases had no gene match. The CDR3 consists of 14 residues. CDR1 and CDR2 from the germline V gene are SQVTM and ANQGSEA. The CDR3 nucleotides read TGCAGCGTTGAAGGGACAGGGAAAGGTTACGAGCAGTACTTC. Protein: CSVEGTGKGYEQYF.

The chain recombines TRBV18 with TRBJ1-1, with a weak D call TRBD1 (6 bases). The germline CDR1 and CDR2 sequences are KGHSH and LQKENI. This CDR3 comprises 13 residues. The V end lost 4 bases, the J end lost 3 bases, and 9 bases lay between the germline ends. CDR3 loop: CASSLDRYTEAFF. CDR3 DNA: TGTGCCAGCTCACTGGACAGATACACTGAAGCTTTCTTT.

Details on this clone: One end of the junction does not line up with germline, which may come from a read error. The rearrangement links TRBV19 to TRBJ1-5; D ambiguous. The length of the CDR3 is 13 residues. Germline loops: CDR1 LNHDA, CDR2 SQIVND (reference sequence). The DNA of the CDR3 is TGTGCCAGTAGAGGAAGGAGCCATCAGCTCCAGCATTTT. Amino acid sequence: CASRGRSHQLQHF. Combining the CDR3 with reference TRBV19 and TRBJ1-5 gives the whole variable domain DGGITQSPKYLFRKEGQNVTLSCEQNLNHDAMYWYRQDPGQGLRLIYYSQIVNDFQKGDIAEGYSVSREKKESFPLTVTSAQKNPTAFYLCASRGRSHQLQHFGDGTRLSIL.

The chain employs TRBV27 and TRBJ1-3; 9 bases map to TRBD1. The CDR3 is 15 residues long. V dropped 2 bases and J dropped 2; count of bases not matched to a gene: 1. CDR1 and CDR2 from the germline V gene are MNHEY and SMNVEV (reference sequence). CDR3 residues: CASSLHRGPGNTIYF. The CDR3 DNA sequence: TGTGCCAGCAGTTTACACAGGGGGCCTGGAAACACCATATATTTT.

The V and J genes are TRBV6-5 and TRBJ1-5; D ambiguous. The germline V and J ends were trimmed by 6 bases and 1 base, with 10 bases remaining between them. The CDR3 loop spans 14 amino acids. Germline assignment: CDR1 MNHEY and CDR2 SVGAGI. Here the CDR3 DNA reads TGTGCCAGCAGAGAGACAATCAGCAATCAGCCCCAGCATTTT. Protein sequence: CASRETISNQPQHF.

The chain couples TRBV18 to TRBJ2-2, with D unresolved. CDR3 size: 17 residues. CDR1 is KGHSH, CDR2 LQKENI, per germline. V shed 2 bases and J shed 6 bases, with 19 bases lying between them. The DNA of the CDR3 is TGTGCCAGCTCACCATACCCACTGAGTACGGTCCCCGGGGAGCTGTTTTTT. As protein: CASSPYPLSTVPGELFF.

This rearrangement joins TRBV30 to TRBJ1-3; D is uncertain. From germline, CDR1 is GTSNPN and CDR2 SVGIG (reference sequence). With 0 bases removed from V and 0 bases from J, the gap between germline ends came to 12 bases. CDR3 length: 16 amino acids. CDR3 region: CAWSVLQRGSGNTIYF. The CDR3 coding sequence is TGTGCCTGGAGTGTACTCCAAAGAGGCTCTGGAAACACCATATATTTT.

The sample holds one count of this clone. This chain joins TRBV5-1 and TRBJ2-2; possibly TRBD1 for D (5 bases). This CDR3 contains 13 residues. Germline CDR1 and CDR2: SGHRS and YFSETQ. Trimming stripped 6 bases from V and 2 bases from J, with 8 bases between. The CDR3 nucleotides are TGCGCCAGCAAGACAGAAAACACCGGGGAGCTGTTTTTT. Encoded protein: CASKTENTGELFF.

The genes are TRBV3-1 (or the pseudogene TRBV3-2) and TRBJ1-4; 11 bases line up with TRBD1. CDR3 length: 14 amino acids. With V trimmed by 5 bases and J by 11 bases, 7 bases remained unmatched. Germline V gene lookup returns CDR1 LGHDT and CDR2 YNNKEL (reference sequence). The CDR3 nucleotides read TGTGCCAGCAGCAGGACAGGGGGCACAAAGAAACTGTTTTTT. Residues: CASSRTGGTKKLFF.

CDR3 sequence: CASSPGGADYGYTF. The DNA of the CDR3 is TGTGCCAGTAGTCCAGGGGGCGCGGACTATGGCTACACCTTC. The chain links TRBV19 to TRBJ1-2; TRBD1 matches at 8 bases. The J segment lost 3 bases and the V segment lost 5 bases, leaving 5 bases of the junction unmatched. Per the germline V gene, CDR1 is LNHDA and CDR2 is SQIVND (reference sequence). The CDR3 runs to 14 residues.

This sequence joins TRBV18 and TRBJ2-2, with D perhaps TRBD1 (6 bases). This CDR3 is built from 15 residues. The germline V and J ends were trimmed by 3 bases and 4 bases, with 12 bases remaining between them. In germline, CDR1 is KGHSH, CDR2 LQKENI. The CDR3 loop reads CASSPRTGFTGELFF. DNA of the CDR3: TGTGCCAGCTCACCCCGAACAGGGTTCACCGGGGAGCTGTTTTTT.

The gene calls are TRBV9 and TRBJ1-6; TRBD1 aligns across 12 bases. V lost 3 bases, J lost 10 bases, and 2 bases stayed unmatched. This CDR3 comprises 14 residues. Germline loops: CDR1 SGDLS, CDR2 YYNGEE. The CDR3: CASSGGTGGSPLHF. The CDR3 region has the DNA TGTGCCAGCAGCGGCGGGACAGGGGGCTCACCCCTCCACTTT.

This clone has a handful of counts. The chain joins TRBV30 to TRBJ2-7; 10 bases align to TRBD1. Germline CDR1 reads GTSNPN; CDR2 reads SVGIG (reference sequence). The CDR3 consists of 16 residues. The ends lost 0 bases at V and 6 bases at J; junction bases unmatched: 11. The CDR3 DNA follows: TGTGCCTGGAGTGTACGCCCCGGGACAGGGGATCTCGAGCAGTACTTC. Translated, it gives CAWSVRPGTGDLEQYF. The complete variable domain, with remaining parts taken from reference TRBV30 and TRBJ2-7, reads SQTIHQWPATLVQPVGSPLSLECTVEGTSNPNLYWYRQAAGRGLQLLFYSVGIGQISSEVPQNLSASRPQDRQFILSSKKLLLSDSGFYLCAWSVRPGTGDLEQYFGPGTRLTVT.

This clone occurred once. The chain uses TRBV12-3 or TRBV12-4 and TRBJ2-3, with unresolved D. CDR3 length: 13 residues. Trimming took off 5 bases at V and 4 bases at J, with 10 bases between the two ends. CDR3 loop: CASSPGSPDTQYF. For the CDR3, the DNA is TGTGCCAGCAGTCCCGGGTCCCCAGATACGCAGTATTTT.

V usage is TRBV18 and J usage is TRBJ1-2, with D perhaps matching TRBD1 (6 bases). The length of the CDR3 is 15 residues. Germline lookup yields CDR1 KGHSH and CDR2 LQKENI. The germline V and J ends were trimmed by 2 bases and 0 bases, with 10 bases remaining between them. The CDR3 loop reads CASSPDRKSNYGYTF. In DNA, the CDR3 is TGTGCCAGCTCACCAGACAGGAAATCTAACTATGGCTACACCTTC.

In this sample, this clone turned up a few times. This chain joins TRBV10-1 and TRBJ2-2; D remains unclear. V was shortened by 3 bases and J by 5 bases, with 13 bases between the two germline ends. Germline V gene data show CDR1 as WNHNN and CDR2 as SYGVQD (reference sequence). This CDR3 contains 15 residues. This CDR3 reads CASSDNAGGTGELFF. CDR3 DNA: TGCGCCAGCAGTGATAACGCCGGCGGAACCGGGGAGCTGTTTTTT.

In this sample, this clone turned up a few times. The chain joins TRBV19 to TRBJ1-5; D perhaps matches TRBD1 (6 bases). The ends were cut back, 3 bases at V and 1 base at J, with 10 bases in the middle. The CDR3 totals 15 residues. Looked up from germline, CDR1 is LNHDA and CDR2 is SQIVND (reference sequence). CDR3 in amino acids: CASSMVDSSNQPQHF. In nucleotides, the CDR3 is TGTGCCAGTAGTATGGTGGACAGCAGCAATCAGCCCCAGCATTTT.

A few counts support this clone. The chain combines TRBV28 with TRBJ1-2; TRBD1 agrees at 8 bases. J was trimmed by 3 bases and V by 5 bases; bases with no gene match: 5. Germline values: CDR1 MDHEN, CDR2 SYDVKM. The CDR3 contains 14 residues. This CDR3 is CASSPTGVDYGYTF. CDR3 nucleotides: TGTGCCAGCAGTCCGACAGGGGTCGACTATGGCTACACCTTC.